Following are 24 T cell receptor beta chains from one sample sequenced in a study of cytomegalovirus exposure and HLA in healthy donors. The primer mix had 60 Vbeta and 13 Jbeta primers. Produced via immunoSEQ multiplex PCR; TCRdb's table is partial and in-frame only. The sample includes about 130,000 clones, around 86% of them seen just once. Sequenced input: PBMCs. These receptors came from a woman in her forties or fifties in good health and CMV-seropositive.

The CDR3 sequence is CSARPTGKFGELFF. CDR3 nucleotide sequence: TGCAGCGCCCGACCGACAGGGAAGTTCGGGGAGCTGTTTTTT. This sequence joins TRBV29-1 and TRBJ2-2, with TRBD1 identical over 7 bases. The CDR3 is 14 amino acids. J gave up 7 bases and V 7 bases, and 12 bases lay outside the gene matches. The V gene's germline CDR1 is SQVTM and CDR2 ANQGSEA.

The table lists this clone with a few counts. This chain links TRBV7-9 with TRBJ2-7; 10 bases fit TRBD1. The J segment lost 0 bases and the V segment lost 1 base, leaving 6 bases of the junction unmatched. Germline V gene sequence: CDR1 SEHNR, CDR2 FQNEAQ (reference sequence). The CDR3 consists of 17 residues. The CDR3 loop is CASSLGRGQGTSYEQYF. The CDR3 DNA reads TGTGCCAGCAGCTTAGGTCGGGGACAGGGGACCTCCTACGAGCAGTACTTC.

The rearrangement links TRBV10-3 to TRBJ2-7, with D perhaps matching TRBD2 (6 bases). The CDR3 totals 15 residues. V dropped 2 bases and J dropped 3 bases, with 14 bases sitting between them. CDR1 and CDR2 from the germline V gene are ENHRY and SYGVKD. In DNA, the CDR3 is TGTGCCATCAGTGAGAACCTAGCGCGAGACTACGAGCAGTACTTC. Amino acid sequence: CAISENLARDYEQYF.

J is TRBJ1-5 and V is TRBV7-3; D call uncertain. Germline lookup yields CDR1 SGHTA and CDR2 FQGTGA. CDR3 size: 14 residues. With 0 bases removed from V and 2 bases from J, the gap between germline ends came to 5 bases. The CDR3 DNA reads TGTGCCAGCAGCTTAACCGGAGGCAATCAGCCCCAGCATTTT. It codes for CASSLTGGNQPQHF.

The chain has TRBV30 and TRBJ1-3; D unresolved. Germline-derived CDR1 and CDR2 are GTSNPN and SVGIG (reference sequence). CDR3 size: 14 residues. Trimming took off 5 bases at V and 0 bases at J, with 11 bases between the two ends. In DNA, the CDR3 is TGTGCCTGGGAACCACAAAGCTCTGGAAACACCATATATTTT. Translation gives CAWEPQSSGNTIYF.

The chain recombines TRBV6-5 with TRBJ2-7; D is perhaps TRBD1 (5 bases). The germline CDR1 and CDR2 sequences are MNHEY and SVGAGI. This CDR3 region has 16 residues. With 0 bases removed from V and 1 base from J, the gap between germline ends came to 13 bases. CDR3 in amino acids: CASSYSGAVGSYEQYF. The DNA for the CDR3 is TGTGCCAGCAGTTACTCAGGGGCCGTGGGGTCCTACGAGCAGTACTTC.

This chain links TRBV6-5 with TRBJ2-1, with 7 positions matching TRBD2. V lost 6 bases, J lost 6 bases, and 11 bases stayed unmatched. This CDR3 contains 15 residues. CDR1 and CDR2 from the germline V gene are MNHEY and SVGAGI. The CDR3 is CASRPGGRASNEQFF. The CDR3 DNA reads as TGTGCCAGCAGACCTGGAGGGAGGGCTTCCAATGAGCAGTTCTTC.

The chain has TRBV5-6 and TRBJ1-1, with D perhaps matching TRBD1 (5 bases). In germline, CDR1 is SGHDT, CDR2 YYEEEE. Deletions cut 2 bases from V and 5 bases from J, with 10 bases between. The length of the CDR3 is 13 residues. DNA for the CDR3: TGTGCCAGCAGCTTCTGGGGGGGGACTGAAGCTTTCTTT. Its translation is CASSFWGGTEAFF.

The chain combines TRBV7-9 with TRBJ2-1; 8 nucleotides match TRBD2. V shed 5 bases and J 9 bases; nucleotides not matched to a gene: 9. Germline V lookup: CDR1 SEHNR, CDR2 FQNEAQ (reference sequence). The CDR3 spans 14 residues. Here the CDR3 reads CASSPFLTSGEQFF. The CDR3 bases are TGTGCCAGCAGCCCCTTCCTTACTAGCGGTGAGCAGTTCTTC.

J is TRBJ1-2 and V is TRBV15; D gene uncertain. The CDR3 consists of 13 residues. V was cut by 2 bases and J by 8 bases, with 12 bases left in between. Germline V lookup: CDR1 LNHNV, CDR2 YYDKDF (reference sequence). The CDR3, as DNA: TGTGCCACCAGCAGATCCGGGGAGGGAGGCTACACCTTC. Translation gives CATSRSGEGGYTF.

This clone occurred once. This chain uses TRBV10-3 with TRBJ1-2, with TRBD1 matching 11 bases. V gave up 6 bases and J gave up 2 bases; unmatched junction bases: 2. Germline V CDR1 and CDR2: ENHRY, SYGVKD. This CDR3 has 14 amino acids. CDR3 sequence: CAIRGDRGNYGYTF. In DNA form, the CDR3 reads TGTGCCATCAGGGGGGACAGGGGGAACTATGGCTACACCTTC.

This rearrangement joins TRBV28 to TRBJ2-1; TRBD1 is a possible D gene (6 bases). The CDR3 is made up of 12 amino acids. V lost 5 bases and J lost 11, with 13 bases in between. Germline-derived CDR1 and CDR2 are MDHEN and SYDVKM. The CDR3 DNA sequence: TGTGCCAGCAGTCTCCCCCGGGACAAGCAGTTCTTC. Residues: CASSLPRDKQFF.

The CDR3 spells CASSLAGPGLAGGPRDTQYF. CDR3 nucleotide sequence: TGTGCCAGCAGCTTGGCGGGCCCGGGACTAGCGGGAGGGCCCCGAGATACGCAGTATTTT. V gene TRBV5-4 combines with J gene TRBJ2-3; TRBD2 matches at 16 bases. CDR1 SGHNT and CDR2 YYREEE come from the germline V gene (reference sequence). The CDR3 runs to 20 residues. V lost 0 bases, J lost 5 bases, and 12 bases stayed unmatched.

This clone was picked up one time. The V and J genes are TRBV27 and TRBJ2-5, with D possibly matching TRBD1 (5 bases). Near its end, the DNA agrees better with TRBJ2-7, so the J call may be wrong. The CDR3 has 12 amino acids. Germline assignment: CDR1 MNHEY and CDR2 SMNVEV (reference sequence). This chain's CDR3 is CASRDITYEQYF. CDR3 nucleotides: TGTGCCAGCAGGGACATTACCTACGAGCAGTACTTC.

J is TRBJ2-2 and V is TRBV5-1; TRBD1 matches 8 bases. The CDR3 contains 15 residues. Germline assignment: CDR1 SGHRS and CDR2 YFSETQ. J gave up 4 bases and V 4 bases, and 6 bases lay outside the gene matches. The CDR3 DNA reads TGCGCCAGCAGCGTTGGACAGGGTGGCACCGGGGAGCTGTTTTTT. Protein product: CASSVGQGGTGELFF.

The gene calls are TRBV27 and TRBJ1-1; D not resolved. Trimming left V 4 bases short and J 8 bases short, with 17 bases between. Germline loops: CDR1 MNHEY, CDR2 SMNVEV (reference sequence). The CDR3 length is 14 residues. The CDR3 DNA is TGTGCCAGCAGTTCGCGACCCTTGGGAGGAGAAGCTTTCTTT. Translated: CASSSRPLGGEAFF.

This chain joins TRBV19 and TRBJ1-4; no definite D call. Germline V gene lookup returns CDR1 LNHDA and CDR2 SQIVND (reference sequence). The CDR3 totals 15 residues. Trimming cost V 3 bases and J 4 bases, with 12 bases left between them. CDR3 in amino acids: CASSILRRLNEKLFF. The CDR3, as DNA: TGTGCCAGTAGTATTCTGCGGCGACTTAATGAAAAACTGTTTTTT.

The chain has TRBV4-3 and TRBJ2-5; 9 nucleotides match TRBD1. CDR3 length: 16 residues. The junction had 7 bases not matched to a gene; V was cut back by 0 bases and J by 5 bases. The germline V gene has CDR1 LGHNA and CDR2 YSLEER. The CDR3 DNA is TGCGCCAGCAGCCAAGAAGGGGGACAGGGTTGGGAGACCCAGTACTTC. Its translation is CASSQEGGQGWETQYF.

The chain joins TRBV5-4 to TRBJ2-1, with TRBD2 identical over 11 bases. The CDR3 runs to 15 residues. Germline V gives CDR1 SGHNT, CDR2 YYREEE (reference sequence). Trimming at V came to 3 bases and at J to 5 bases, leaving 4 bases not matched to a gene. This chain's CDR3 is CASSSTSGENNEQFF. CDR3 coding DNA: TGTGCCAGCAGCTCGACTAGCGGGGAGAACAATGAGCAGTTCTTC. The variable domain in full, with the rest retrieved from reference TRBV5-4 and TRBJ2-1, is ETGVTQSPTHLIKTRGQQVTLRCSSQSGHNTVSWYQQALGQGPQFIFQYYREEENGRGNFPPRFSGLQFPNYSSELNVNALELDDSALYLCASSSTSGENNEQFFGPGTRLTVL.

This clone is a singleton in its sample. The V call is TRBV4-1, the J call TRBJ2-3, with 11 bases aligning to TRBD2. The CDR3 loop spans 20 amino acids. The V gene end was trimmed by 3 bases and the J gene end by 4 bases; junction bases not matched to a gene: 18. CDR1 is MGHRA, CDR2 YSYEKL, per germline. The DNA of the CDR3 is TGCGCCAGCAGCCAGACCCGACTAGCGGGGCTGTCCAGGGGATCAGATACGCAGTATTTT. Encoded protein: CASSQTRLAGLSRGSDTQYF.

In this sample, this clone turned up once. CDR3 nucleotides: TGTGCCACCAGCACCCCGCGGGACAGGGCGACTGGAAACACCATATATTTT. The encoded protein is CATSTPRDRATGNTIYF. This rearrangement joins TRBV15 to TRBJ1-3, with TRBD1 matching over 9 bases. V was clipped by 4 bases and J by 2 bases; unmatched bases: 9. This CDR3 region has 17 residues. In germline, CDR1 is LNHNV, CDR2 YYDKDF (reference sequence).

The V and J genes are TRBV7-9 and TRBJ2-5; TRBD2 is a possible D gene (6 bases). There are 18 residues in the CDR3. V gave up 1 base and J gave up 1 base, with 19 bases separating them. Germline CDR1 and CDR2: SEHNR and FQNEAQ (reference sequence). Written as DNA, the CDR3 is TGTGCCAGCAGCTTAGTACTTAGCGCGGGACGCGTCCAAGAGACCCAGTACTTC. Translation: CASSLVLSAGRVQETQYF.

The V and J genes are TRBV7-8 and TRBJ1-2, with TRBD1 matching over 9 bases. The CDR3 sequence is 14 residues long. Germline trimming cut 5 bases from V and 4 bases from J; bases unmatched to any gene: 5. The V gene's germline CDR1 is SGHVS and CDR2 FQNEAQ. The CDR3 DNA reads as TGTGCCAGCAGCGTACAGGGGGCTGGCTATGGCTACACCTTC. It encodes CASSVQGAGYGYTF.

The V and J genes are TRBV10-3 and TRBJ1-1; possibly TRBD1 for D (5 bases). This CDR3 contains 17 residues. Germline values: CDR1 ENHRY, CDR2 SYGVKD. The V and J ends lost 3 bases and 1 base respectively, with 18 bases between them. CDR3 protein: CAISDSFTGLPNTEAFF. CDR3 sequence (DNA): TGTGCCATCAGTGATTCTTTCACGGGACTGCCGAACACTGAAGCTTTCTTT.